This record concerns one TCR beta chain sequence. Sequencing used immunoSEQ multiplex PCR; TCRdb keeps in-frame clones, though not all of them. The data contain around 360,000 clones, about 87% of them singletons. The data were obtained in a study of blood T cell repertoires in COVID-19. The germline V gene encodes CDR1 ENHRY and CDR2 SYGVKD. The CDR3 is made up of 14 amino acids. The J segment lost 7 bases and the V segment lost 2 bases, leaving 3 bases of the junction unmatched. The receptor comes from a man aged 40-55 years in a cohort exposed to, infected with or recovered from COVID-19 (not recorded which). Material for sequencing was PBMCs or T cells enriched from blood (not recorded which). The chain carries TRBV10-3 and TRBJ2-2; 8 bases fit TRBD1. CDR3 loop: CAISEGQGVGELFF. CDR3 in DNA: TGTGCCATCAGTGAGGGACAGGGAGTCGGGGAGCTGTTTTTT.